This entry is about one T cell receptor beta chain. Its antigen is not identified. This entry comes from a study of T cell responses to AZD1222 COVID-19 vaccine. About the study: Researchers grouped second doses given at about 4 or about 12 weeks into one pool.

Clones were sequenced by immunoSEQ multiplex PCR, and TCRdb holds only the in-frame ones, with some missing. The data contain 150,000 to 170,000 clones, roughly nine tenths of them singletons. Study-wide results and limits: Repertoires were obtained solely post-peak T cell response.

Sequencing was performed on peripheral blood, taken on day 0 of AZD1222 vaccination. The source of this sequence is an adult in good health.

The chain's CDR3 is CASKRGPQSVEQFF. CDR3 in DNA: TGTGCCAGCAAGCGGGGGCCCCAAAGCGTTGAGCAGTTCTTC. The rearrangement uses TRBV6-5 and TRBJ2-1, with 8 bases lining up with TRBD2. V shed 7 bases and J 9 bases; nucleotides not matched to a gene: 11. This CDR3 region has 14 residues. Germline CDR1 reads MNHEY; CDR2 reads SVGAGI.